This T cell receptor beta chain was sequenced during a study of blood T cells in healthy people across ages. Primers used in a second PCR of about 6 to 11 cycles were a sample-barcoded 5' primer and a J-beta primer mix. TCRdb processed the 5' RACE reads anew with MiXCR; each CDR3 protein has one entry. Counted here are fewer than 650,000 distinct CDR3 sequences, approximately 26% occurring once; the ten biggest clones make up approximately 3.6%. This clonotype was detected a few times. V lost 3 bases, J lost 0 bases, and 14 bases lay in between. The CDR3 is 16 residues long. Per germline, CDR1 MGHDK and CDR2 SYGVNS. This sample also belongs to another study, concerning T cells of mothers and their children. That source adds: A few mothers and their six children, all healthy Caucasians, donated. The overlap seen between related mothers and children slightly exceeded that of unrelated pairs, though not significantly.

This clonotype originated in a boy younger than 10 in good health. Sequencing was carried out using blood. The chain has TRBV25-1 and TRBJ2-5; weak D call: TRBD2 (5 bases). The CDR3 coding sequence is TGTGCCAGCAGTGATCCGGGCGGGCCTTACCAAGAGACCCAGTACTTC. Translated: CASSDPGGPYQETQYF.